These 13 T cell receptor beta chains were all obtained from the same sample, sequenced in a study of blood T cell repertoires in COVID-19. Some clones are missing from TCRdb's copy, which holds only in-frame ones; the method was immunoSEQ multiplex PCR. The data contain under 250,000 clones, around 87% of them singletons. Input material: peripheral blood. The receptors derive from a woman aged 65 to 85 with active or convalescent COVID-19.

J is TRBJ2-3 and V is TRBV7-2, with TRBD2 identical over 12 bases. Germline-derived CDR1 and CDR2 are SGHTA and FQGNSA. This CDR3 contains 16 residues. V was pared by 1 base and J by 1 base, with 0 bases of the junction left unmatched. CDR3 sequence: CASSLGTSGGTDTQYF. The CDR3 DNA follows: TGTGCCAGCAGCTTAGGGACTAGCGGGGGCACAGATACGCAGTATTTT.

The CDR3 DNA follows: TGCGCCAGCAGCCCAGGGATGTACACTGAAGCTTTCTTT. This translates into CASSPGMYTEAFF. The genes are TRBV5-1 and TRBJ1-1; D possibly corresponds to TRBD1 (5 bases). Germline V gene data show CDR1 as SGHRS and CDR2 as YFSETQ. V was cut by 4 bases and J by 3 bases, with 10 bases left in between. This CDR3 spans 13 amino acids.

V usage is TRBV11-2 and J usage is TRBJ2-2; TRBD1 agrees at 7 bases. J was trimmed by 4 bases and V by 6 bases; bases with no gene match: 8. The CDR3 is made up of 15 amino acids. Per the germline V gene, CDR1 is SGHAT and CDR2 is FQNNGV. The CDR3 DNA follows: TGTGCCAGCAGTATAGGGACAGCCAGCACCGGGGAGCTGTTTTTT. Amino acids: CASSIGTASTGELFF.

The chain carries TRBV6-5 and TRBJ1-4; D gene unclear. CDR1 is MNHEY and CDR2 is SVGAGI in the germline V gene. V shed 5 bases and J shed 4 bases, with 14 bases lying between them. This CDR3 region has 15 residues. The CDR3 spells CASSLGEGSNEKLFF. The CDR3 DNA follows: TGTGCCAGCAGTCTCGGGGAGGGTAGTAATGAAAAACTGTTTTTT.

The chain joins TRBV10-3 to TRBJ2-7; 13 bases agree with TRBD2. The CDR3 spans 16 residues. Germline V gene lookup returns CDR1 ENHRY and CDR2 SYGVKD. After removal of 6 bases from V and 0 bases from J, the junction contained 5 bases not matched to a gene. The CDR3 bases are TGTGCCATCAGAGCGACTAGCGGGGGGACCTCCTACGAGCAGTACTTC. Amino acid sequence: CAIRATSGGTSYEQYF.

The chain carries TRBV9 and TRBJ1-1; D is unclear. The germline gives CDR1 SGDLS, CDR2 YYNGEE. The CDR3 is made up of 14 amino acids. Trimming pared 3 bases from V and 1 base from J, leaving 10 bases between. CDR3 in amino acids: CASSAAPRNTEAFF. CDR3 DNA sequence: TGTGCCAGCAGCGCAGCCCCTAGGAACACTGAAGCTTTCTTT.

The gene calls are TRBV5-8 and TRBJ1-5; possibly TRBD1 for D (5 bases). The CDR3 runs to 20 residues. V was clipped by 2 bases and J by 2 bases, with 26 bases between them. Germline V gene data show CDR1 as SGHTS and CDR2 as YDEGEE. Here the CDR3 reads CASSFLSGTGGIYGNQPQHF. The CDR3 DNA reads as TGTGCCAGCAGCTTCCTATCCGGGACGGGAGGCATTTACGGCAATCAGCCCCAGCATTTT.

V gene TRBV7-9 combines with J gene TRBJ2-7, with a weak D call TRBD1 (6 bases). Germline V gene data show CDR1 as SEHNR and CDR2 as FQNEAQ (reference sequence). This CDR3 region has 14 residues. V was shortened by 1 base and J by 5 bases, with 12 bases between the two germline ends. The CDR3 here is CASSLGQAVHEQYF. The CDR3 DNA reads as TGTGCCAGCAGCTTAGGACAGGCGGTCCACGAGCAGTACTTC.

This sequence joins TRBV18 and TRBJ2-2; possibly TRBD1 for D (5 bases). V dropped 3 bases and J dropped 1 base, with 9 bases sitting between them. This CDR3 spans 15 amino acids. CDR1 is KGHSH, CDR2 LQKENI, per germline. The CDR3 DNA reads as TGTGCCAGCTCACCGAGACAGAAGAACACCGGGGAGCTGTTTTTT. Its protein product is CASSPRQKNTGELFF.

This chain uses TRBV10-3 with TRBJ1-1, with D unresolved. Between the trimmed V and J ends, which lost 2 bases and 3 bases, there was a span of 10 bases. This CDR3 has 14 amino acids. Germline CDR1 and CDR2: ENHRY and SYGVKD. Here the CDR3 DNA reads TGTGCCATCAGTGAGAATTCCGGTGACACTGAAGCTTTCTTT. Protein product: CAISENSGDTEAFF.

This clone was detected only once. This CDR3 is CASSVQGNNEKLFF. The CDR3 DNA reads TGTGCCAGCAGCGTGCAGGGGAATAATGAAAAACTGTTTTTT. This chain joins TRBV9 and TRBJ1-4, with a weak D call TRBD1 (6 bases). V was shortened by 2 bases and J by 4 bases, with 9 bases between the two germline ends. The CDR3 covers 14 residues. Germline V gives CDR1 SGDLS, CDR2 YYNGEE.

This chain links TRBV4-1 with TRBJ2-7; 8 bases are a match to TRBD2. Per the germline V gene, CDR1 is MGHRA and CDR2 is YSYEKL. Germline trimming cut 4 bases from V and 3 bases from J; bases unmatched to any gene: 5. The CDR3 length is 14 residues. CDR3 in DNA: TGCGCCAGCAGCCCTGCCGGGAGGGGCTACGAGCAGTACTTC. Its protein product is CASSPAGRGYEQYF.

This rearrangement joins TRBV12-3 or TRBV12-4 to TRBJ2-5; possibly TRBD2 for D (6 bases). There are 12 residues in the CDR3. Trimming took 3 bases from V and 5 from J, leaving 7 bases between them. In nucleotides, the CDR3 is TGTGCCAGCAGTTTGGGGAGGGAGACCCAGTACTTC. Residues: CASSLGRETQYF.